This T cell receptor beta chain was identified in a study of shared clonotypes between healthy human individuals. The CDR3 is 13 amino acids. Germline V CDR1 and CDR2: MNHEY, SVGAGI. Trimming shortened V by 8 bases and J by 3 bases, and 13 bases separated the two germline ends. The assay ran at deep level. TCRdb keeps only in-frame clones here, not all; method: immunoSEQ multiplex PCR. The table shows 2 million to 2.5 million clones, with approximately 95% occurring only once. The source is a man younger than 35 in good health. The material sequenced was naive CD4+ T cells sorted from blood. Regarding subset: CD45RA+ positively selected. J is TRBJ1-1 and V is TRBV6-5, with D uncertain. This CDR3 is CASELYRDTEAFF. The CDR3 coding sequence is TGTGCCAGCGAGCTATACCGGGACACTGAAGCTTTCTTT.